The present T cell receptor (beta chain) was sequenced within a study of T-cell memory formation after mild COVID-19. TCRdb re-derived calls from the 5' RACE reads in MiXCR, one entry per CDR3 protein. The table has 110,000 to 150,000 distinct CDR3 sequences, around 15% seen once. V was trimmed by 9 bases and J by 5 bases, leaving 13 bases between them. CDR1 KGHDR and CDR2 SFDVKD come from the germline V gene. The CDR3 length is 13 residues. J is TRBJ2-1 and V is TRBV24-1; D might be TRBD2 (6 bases). The clonotype originates from an adult woman who had mild COVID-19 (a few samples of this study predate the infection). Cell type and time point are not known. Sequencing input: PBMCs or a T cell subset sorted from them (not recorded which). The CDR3 region has the DNA TGTGCCACCCGGCTGGGACTGCACAATGAGCAGTTCTTC. Encoded protein: CATRLGLHNEQFF.